This T cell receptor beta chain was documented in a study of Graves' ophthalmopathy and Graves' hyperthyroidism. Regarding the study as a whole: From stable hyperthyroidism, ophthalmopathy was separated by a 13-signature model with about 88% sensitivity and approximately 81% specificity. Blood also contained most of the expanded thyroid clonotypes above 0.001 frequency.

Concerning this clonotype itself: No antigen is known for it.

V lost 4 bases and J 8 bases, leaving 14 bases between the germline ends. Per germline, CDR1 MGHDK and CDR2 SYGVNS. The CDR3 extends over 14 amino acids. RNA served as the template for amplifying TCR beta CDR3 regions. Investigators did first-round RT-PCR with HTBI primers, then second-round multiplex PCR. TCRdb reanalysed the multiplex PCR reads using MiXCR and keeps one entry per CDR3 protein. The top ten clones hold approximately 46% of a sample with some 750,000 distinct CDR3 sequences, roughly 40% of them seen once. Sample: peripheral blood. This clonotype originated in an adult man with Graves' ophthalmopathy. V usage is TRBV25-1 and J usage is TRBJ1-4, with D perhaps matching TRBD1 (6 bases). The CDR3 DNA reads TGTGCCAGCAGTGTTCAGGGGTACGACGAAAAACTGTTTTTT. It yields the protein CASSVQGYDEKLFF.